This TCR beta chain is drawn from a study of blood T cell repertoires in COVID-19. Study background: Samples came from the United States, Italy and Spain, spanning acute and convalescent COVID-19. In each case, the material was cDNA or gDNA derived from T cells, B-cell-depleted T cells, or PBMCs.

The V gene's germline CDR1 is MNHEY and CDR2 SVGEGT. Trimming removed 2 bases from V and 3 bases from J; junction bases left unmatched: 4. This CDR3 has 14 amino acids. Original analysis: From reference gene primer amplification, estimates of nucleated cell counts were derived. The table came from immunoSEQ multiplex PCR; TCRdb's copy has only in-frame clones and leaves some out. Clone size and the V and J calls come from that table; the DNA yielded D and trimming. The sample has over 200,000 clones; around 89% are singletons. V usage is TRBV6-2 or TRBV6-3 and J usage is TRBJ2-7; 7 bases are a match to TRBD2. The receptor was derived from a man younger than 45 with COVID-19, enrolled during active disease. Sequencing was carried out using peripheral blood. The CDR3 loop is CASSYTGGSYEQYF. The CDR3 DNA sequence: TGTGCCAGCAGTTACACTGGCGGGAGCTACGAGCAGTACTTC.